The entry below gives a single T cell receptor beta chain sequence along with its context. Its antigen is not known. Investigators merged groups given second doses at roughly 4 or roughly 12 weeks. This sample was taken from a study of T cell responses to AZD1222 COVID-19 vaccine. Points from the study as a whole: Following two doses of AZD1222, Spike-specific TCR breadth and depth rose. Close to half of spike-specific TCRs reportedly recognize unmutated variant regions. Most donors were white British, females outnumbered males, and clonal diversity was possibly underestimated.

Using immunoSEQ multiplex PCR, the repertoire was profiled, and TCRdb retains in-frame clones only, with some absent. The sample records around 99,000 clones, about 90% being singletons. Germline V gene lookup returns CDR1 GTSNPN and CDR2 SVGIG (reference sequence). The CDR3 extends over 13 amino acids. V was pared by 8 bases and J by 0 bases, with 14 bases between. The genes are TRBV30 and TRBJ2-7; D is unclear. This TCR was sampled from an adult who received the AZD1222 COVID-19 vaccine. This material consisted of peripheral blood, taken 28 days after the second AZD1222 dose. CDR3 amino acids: CAAREWSSYEQYF. CDR3 DNA sequence: TGTGCCGCTCGCGAGTGGAGCTCCTACGAGCAGTACTTC.